This entry is about one T cell receptor beta chain. Original processing notes: The assay estimated nucleated cells by amplifying reference gene primers. Libraries were prepared by immunoSEQ multiplex PCR; TCRdb keeps only in-frame clonotypes and omits some of them. The DNA was the basis for D and trimming; V, J and clone size are from that table. The table has about 250,000 clones, around nine tenths seen once. This entry is derived from a study of blood T cell repertoires in COVID-19. At the level of the study: COVID-19 samples, acute and convalescent, were from the United States, Italy and Spain.

The V and J ends lost 3 bases and 8 bases respectively, with 14 bases between them. The germline CDR1 and CDR2 sequences are MNHEY and SVGAGI. The CDR3 has 14 residues. V usage is TRBV6-5 and J usage is TRBJ2-1, with no clear D. The TCR sequence derives from a woman in her 40s who had recovered from COVID-19. The sequenced sample consisted of peripheral blood. The CDR3 here is CASSYDIRTDEQFF. The CDR3 DNA sequence: TGTGCCAGCAGTTATGACATACGTACCGATGAGCAGTTCTTC.